This is a list of T cell receptor beta chains from one sample in a study of blood T cell repertoires in COVID-19. Produced via immunoSEQ multiplex PCR; TCRdb's table is partial and in-frame only. The table lists over 200,000 clones, 80% to 85% of them singletons. What was sequenced was peripheral blood. Source of these receptors: a woman of 80 years or more with active or convalescent COVID-19. The CDR3 runs from the conserved cysteine through the conserved F or W. The D gene is left open where the match is weak. Clone size is stated in some rows and not others, as once, few, many or a class when expanded.

>-|TRBV2|TRBJ1-2|-
TGTGCCAGCAGTGTACAGCAGCACAACTATGGCTACACCTTC
CASSVQQHNYGYTF
>-|TRBV18|TRBJ1-4|-
TGTGCCAGCTCACCCCAGGGAAATAATGAAAAACTGTTTTTT
CASSPQGNNEKLFF
>-|TRBV4-3|TRBJ2-7|TRBD2
TGCGCCAGCAGCCAAGATGGTCGGGGGCGGGAGGGGAACTACGAGCAGTACTTC
CASSQDGRGREGNYEQYF
>-|TRBV2|TRBJ1-4|-
TGTGCCAGCAGTGACAGGGATGAAAAACTGTTTTTT
CASSDRDEKLFF
>-|TRBV3-1/TRBV3-2|TRBJ1-2|-
TGTGCCAGCAGCCAAGTCCCCCGGTCGGGGAATGGCTACACCTTC
CASSQVPRSGNGYTF
>-|TRBV13|TRBJ2-2|-
TGTGCCAGCAGGCGTGGGGGCAGGGATTATACCGGGGAGCTGTTTTTT
CASRRGGRDYTGELFF
>-|TRBV6-2/TRBV6-3|TRBJ2-2|TRBD1
TGTGCCAGCAGTTACAGCAGGGGGTGGTCCGGGGAGCTGTTTTTT
CASSYSRGWSGELFF
>-|TRBV7-2|TRBJ1-1|-
TGTGCCAGCAGCTTAGGAGGGCTGGGGAACACTGAAGCTTTCTTT
CASSLGGLGNTEAFF
>-|TRBV19|TRBJ1-2|-
TGTGCCAGTAGTGTCGACGGGTACTATGGCTACACCTTC
CASSVDGYYGYTF
>-|TRBV18|TRBJ2-7|TRBD1
TGTGCCAGCTCCCCGTTCGGACAGGCTGGCCACTACGAGCAGTACTTC
CASSPFGQAGHYEQYF
>-|TRBV5-1|TRBJ1-2|-
TGCGCCAGCAGCTTGGCGTTCCAGGAAGGCTACACCTTC
CASSLAFQEGYTF
>-|TRBV18|TRBJ2-7|-
TGTGCCAGCTCACCCGGGTTGGGTAACGAGCAGTACTTC
CASSPGLGNEQYF
>-|TRBV6-5|TRBJ2-5|TRBD2
TGTGCCAGCAGACTAGCGGGCCTACAAGAGACCCAGTACTTC
CASRLAGLQETQYF
>once|TRBV2|TRBJ2-7|TRBD2
TGTGCCAGCAGTGCCCTCCTAGCGGGGGCCTACGAGCAGTACTTC
CASSALLAGAYEQYF
>-|TRBV11-2|TRBJ1-4|-
TGTGCCAGCAGCTTAGACCGGGTAGGAAATGAAAAACTGTTTTTT
CASSLDRVGNEKLFF
>-|TRBV5-1|TRBJ2-5|TRBD2
TGCGCCAGCAGCGAACTAAGCGGGAGCGGAGAGACCCAGTACTTC
CASSELSGSGETQYF
>-|TRBV6-2/TRBV6-3|TRBJ2-1|-
TGTGCCAGCAGTTACTCGTTCCGGGGGACCGATGAGCAGTTCTTC
CASSYSFRGTDEQFF
>few|TRBV5-1|TRBJ2-7|TRBD1
TGCGCCAGCAGCCCGGGACAGGGGGCCTACGAGCAGTACTTC
CASSPGQGAYEQYF
>-|TRBV9|TRBJ2-7|-
TGTGCCAGCAGCGTAGAGGGGCAGGGCACCTACGAGCAGTACTTC
CASSVEGQGTYEQYF
>-|TRBV5-4|TRBJ2-5|TRBD2
TGTGCCAGCAGTCTGGGGAGAGGTCTAGCGGGGGTGGTGGAGACCCAGTACTTC
CASSLGRGLAGVVETQYF
>-|TRBV28|TRBJ1-2|TRBD1
TGTGCCAGCACCAGAGCCCGACAGGGGGACTATGGCTACACCTTC
CASTRARQGDYGYTF
>-|TRBV4-3|TRBJ2-3|TRBD1
TGCGCCAGCAGCCCATCGACAGGGCCAGATACGCAGTATTTT
CASSPSTGPDTQYF
>-|TRBV18|TRBJ1-1|-
TGTGCCAGCTCACCACAGGGGCCAGCAACGAACACTGAAGCTTTCTTT
CASSPQGPATNTEAFF
>few|TRBV7-9|TRBJ2-7|-
TGTGCCAGCAGCTTAGGAGGATCCAGCTCCTACGAGCAGTACTTC
CASSLGGSSSYEQYF
>once|TRBV6-5|TRBJ1-5|-
TGTGCCAGCCGCGGTAGCAATCAGCCCCAGCATTTT
CASRGSNQPQHF
>once|TRBV9|TRBJ2-3|-
TGTGCCAGCAGCGTCGGGACTGCCAGGGATACGCAGTATTTT
CASSVGTARDTQYF
>-|TRBV7-2|TRBJ2-1|-
TGTGCCAGCAGCTTGTCGCGGGCGAGGCGACATGAGCAGTTCTTC
CASSLSRARRHEQFF
>-|TRBV30|TRBJ1-2|-
TGTGCCTGGAGTGCTGGAGACAGTGGCCTCTATGGCTACACCTTC
CAWSAGDSGLYGYTF
>-|TRBV3-1/TRBV3-2|TRBJ2-3|TRBD2
TGTGCCAGCAGCCAAGATGGGACTAGTACTAGCACAGATACGCAGTATTTT
CASSQDGTSTSTDTQYF
>-|TRBV27|TRBJ1-6|-
TGTGCCAGCAGTCCAACAGGCTATAATTCACCCCTCCACTTT
CASSPTGYNSPLHF
>-|TRBV9|TRBJ1-1|-
TGTGCCAGCAGCGTAGAAGGGAGGGCAGGGACTGAAGCTTTCTTT
CASSVEGRAGTEAFF
>-|TRBV11-3|TRBJ2-5|TRBD1
TGTGCCAGCAGCCCTGATGACAGGGGCAGGGAGACCCAGTACTTC
CASSPDDRGRETQYF
>-|TRBV7-9|TRBJ1-4|-
TGTGCCAGCAGCTTAGTATCAACTAATGAAAAACTGTTTTTT
CASSLVSTNEKLFF
>-|TRBV19|TRBJ2-3|TRBD2
TGTGCCAGTAGTAAGGACCGTCGGGGGGGCGATACGCAGTATTTT
CASSKDRRGGDTQYF
>-|TRBV27|TRBJ2-3|-
TGTGCCAGCAGTTTCCGAGACCGGACTAGCACAGATACGCAGTATTTT
CASSFRDRTSTDTQYF
>once|TRBV28|TRBJ1-6|TRBD1
TGTGCCAGCAGTTACCTGGACAGGGGAGCGTATTCACCCCTCCACTTT
CASSYLDRGAYSPLHF
>once|TRBV6-2/TRBV6-3|TRBJ1-1|TRBD1
TGTGCCAGCAGCATGACAGGGGGCCGGGGTGAAGCTTTCTTT
CASSMTGGRGEAFF
>-|TRBV19|TRBJ1-5|TRBD1
TGTGCCAGTAGTATAGGTACGACAGGGGGCAGACAGCCCCAGCATTTT
CASSIGTTGGRQPQHF
>-|TRBV3-1/TRBV3-2|TRBJ2-2|TRBD1
TGTGCCAACTTAGCCAGGGGGCCCGGGGAGCTGTTTTTT
CANLARGPGELFF
>-|TRBV10-3|TRBJ1-6|-
TGTGCCATCAGTGGCCCAGCGGAGAATTCACCCCTCCACTTT
CAISGPAENSPLHF
>few|TRBV2|TRBJ2-7|-
TGTGCCAGCGAAGGATCGACCCTGGAGTGGGAGCAGTACTTC
CASEGSTLEWEQYF
>-|TRBV4-3|TRBJ1-6|TRBD1
TGCGCCAGCAGCCAAGACTCACAGGGGCATTCACCCCTCCACTTT
CASSQDSQGHSPLHF
>-|TRBV5-1|TRBJ1-3|-
TGCGCCAGCAGCTTTGAAGGGGGAACTGGAACCATATATTTT
CASSFEGGTGTIYF
>few|TRBV30|TRBJ2-7|TRBD2
TGTGCCCATGGACTAGCCCACGAGCAGTACTTC
CAHGLAHEQYF
>-|TRBV10-2|TRBJ2-1|TRBD2
TGCGCCAGCAGTGGGACTAGTTACGTCGATGAGCAGTTCTTC
CASSGTSYVDEQFF